This paragraph reports one TCR beta chain. The data were obtained in a study of shared clonotypes between healthy human individuals. Repertoires were generated with immunoSEQ multiplex PCR, while TCRdb's copy carries only in-frame clones and drops some. The table includes fewer than 850,000 clones, roughly 87% detected once. Donors were Caucasian adults residing in Nashville, Tennessee, USA. J was trimmed by 7 bases and V by 8 bases; bases with no gene match: 10. The CDR3 contains 14 residues. Germline CDR1 SGHVS, CDR2 FQNEAQ. This chain connects TRBV7-8 to TRBJ1-4; 7 nucleotides align to TRBD1. Input material: memory CD8+ T cells from PBMCs. As to subset: CD45RO+ cells pooled with CCR7-negative TemRA cells. This receptor was taken from a man aged 18-30 years in good health. Some clones in this sample may be carry-over from other donors' samples. The DNA for the CDR3 is TGTGCCAGCGGGGGACAGAGCAAACCTGAAAAACTGTTTTTT. Its translation is CASGGQSKPEKLFF. Full variable domain (rest looked up from reference TRBV7-8 and TRBJ1-4): GAGVSQSPRYKVAKRGQDVALRCDPISGHVSLFWYQQALGQGPEFLTYFQNEAQLDKSGLPSDRFFAERPEGSVSTLKIQRTQQEDSAVYLCASGGQSKPEKLFFGSGTQLSVL.